The 14 T cell receptor beta chains below were found in one sample sequenced in a study of T cells in localized non-small cell lung cancer. The data were produced by immunoSEQ multiplex PCR, yet TCRdb's version contains in-frame clones alone and is incomplete. The repertoire includes 60,000 or so clones, 81% of them detected once, and roughly 5% sits in the top ten. The source material was PBMCs, sampled before any cancer treatment. The receptors shown here come from a man aged 35 to 69 with stage II lung adenocarcinoma.

CDR3: CASSATRSTDTQYF. CDR3 coding DNA: TGTGCCAGCAGTGCGACCCGAAGCACAGATACGCAGTATTTT. The chain is built from TRBV6-1 and TRBJ2-3; D is undetermined. The CDR3 length is 14 residues. Germline V gene sequence: CDR1 MNHNS, CDR2 SASEGT. V lost 4 bases and J 0 bases, leaving 8 bases between the germline ends.

CDR3 sequence (DNA): TGTGCCAGCAGCTTGGTTAACGGTGACACTGAAGCTTTCTTT. This translates into CASSLVNGDTEAFF. V gene TRBV5-4 combines with J gene TRBJ1-1; D uncertain. This CDR3 comprises 14 residues. Trimming pared 0 bases from V and 3 bases from J, leaving 9 bases between. Germline V lookup: CDR1 SGHNT, CDR2 YYREEE (reference sequence).

The chain links TRBV19 to TRBJ1-3; D unresolved. V gave up 5 bases and J gave up 0 bases, with 11 bases separating them. CDR3 size: 15 residues. Germline lookup yields CDR1 LNHDA and CDR2 SQIVND (reference sequence). The CDR3 DNA follows: TGTGCCAGTAGTGCGGGCATGGGCTCTGGAAACACCATATATTTT. This sequence encodes CASSAGMGSGNTIYF.

This clone has only one observation. This chain links TRBV7-2 with TRBJ2-5, with 7 bases lining up with TRBD2. Germline-derived CDR1 and CDR2 are SGHTA and FQGNSA. CDR3 size: 16 residues. The trim removed 5 bases at V and 3 bases at J, leaving 12 bases unmatched. In nucleotides, the CDR3 is TGTGCCAGCAGCCCCGCGGGGAGGGGAGTCGAAGAGACCCAGTACTTC. This gives the protein CASSPAGRGVEETQYF.

This clone has only one observation. Germline is not matched at one junction end, which may reflect a read error. The chain joins TRBV5-5 to TRBJ1-2, with TRBD1 matching 9 bases. Germline V lookup: CDR1 SGHKS, CDR2 YYEKEE (reference sequence). This CDR3 contains 17 residues. In nucleotides, the CDR3 is TGCGCCAGCAGCCCAATGGGACAGGGAACCATTTCCTATGGCTACACCTTC. Protein sequence: CASSPMGQGTISYGYTF.

This sequence joins TRBV6-5 and TRBJ2-7; TRBD1 aligns across 7 bases. V was pared by 7 bases and J by 7 bases, with 10 bases of the junction left unmatched. The CDR3 extends over 13 amino acids. Germline V lookup: CDR1 MNHEY, CDR2 SVGAGI. The CDR3 sequence: CASIKQGTGEQYF. The CDR3 bases are TGTGCCAGCATCAAACAGGGGACGGGAGAGCAGTACTTC.

This chain uses TRBV11-2 with TRBJ1-1; 8 bases fit TRBD1. Per the germline V gene, CDR1 is SGHAT and CDR2 is FQNNGV. V gave up 2 bases and J gave up 3 bases; unmatched junction bases: 2. This CDR3 contains 14 residues. In nucleotides, the CDR3 is TGTGCCAGCAGCTTACCGGGACAGGACACTGAAGCTTTCTTT. It encodes CASSLPGQDTEAFF.

CDR3 amino acids: CASSQATGGQPKYF. The CDR3 nucleotides are TGCGCCAGCAGCCAAGCAACAGGGGGTCAACCAAAGTACTTC. This chain uses TRBV4-1 with TRBJ2-7; 8 bases are a match to TRBD1. Germline V CDR1 and CDR2: MGHRA, YSYEKL. Unmatched junction bases numbered 10, after V lost 1 base and J lost 11 bases. The CDR3 has 14 amino acids.

The chain has TRBV7-3 and TRBJ2-1; D may be TRBD2 (7 bases). V was clipped by 3 bases and J by 7 bases, with 19 bases between them. Germline V gene data show CDR1 as SGHTA and CDR2 as FQGTGA. This CDR3 has 16 residues. CDR3 DNA: TGTGCCAGCAGCTTCGGACTAGTAGGGGGATCGAATGAGCAGTTCTTC. It encodes CASSFGLVGGSNEQFF.

The chain links TRBV15 to TRBJ2-7; TRBD1 agrees at 7 bases. The CDR3 runs to 14 residues. Germline V gene sequence: CDR1 LNHNV, CDR2 YYDKDF (reference sequence). Trimming at V came to 3 bases and at J to 3 bases, leaving 5 bases not matched to a gene. DNA of the CDR3: TGTGCCACCAGCAGGGACAGGAGCTTCTACGAGCAGTACTTC. This encodes CATSRDRSFYEQYF.

The gene calls are TRBV27 and TRBJ2-5; 8 nucleotides agree with TRBD1. Germline V lookup: CDR1 MNHEY, CDR2 SMNVEV (reference sequence). CDR3 length: 13 amino acids. Germline trimming cut 5 bases from V and 4 bases from J; bases unmatched to any gene: 3. The CDR3 is CASSEQGGETQYF. For the CDR3, the DNA is TGTGCCAGCAGTGAACAGGGGGGAGAGACCCAGTACTTC.

The rearrangement joins TRBV6-1 to TRBJ2-7; D unclear. The CDR3 has 12 amino acids. Germline CDR1 MNHNS, CDR2 SASEGT. Trimming cost V 4 bases and J 4 bases, with 8 bases left between them. The DNA for the CDR3 is TGTGCCAGCAGTGGGCCAGCTTACGAGCAGTACTTC. This sequence encodes CASSGPAYEQYF.

This clone was detected only once. The rearrangement links TRBV18 to TRBJ2-2; unclear D gene. Germline V gene sequence: CDR1 KGHSH, CDR2 LQKENI. The length of the CDR3 is 16 residues. V was cut by 4 bases and J by 6 bases, with 18 bases left in between. CDR3 residues: CASSQDRQFRSGELFF. In DNA form, the CDR3 reads TGTGCCAGCTCACAGGACCGGCAATTTCGGTCCGGGGAGCTGTTTTTT.

This clone has just a few counts. The chain's CDR3 is CASSLVQGSTEAFF. DNA for the CDR3: TGCGCCAGCAGCTTGGTGCAGGGCTCCACTGAAGCTTTCTTT. The V and J genes are TRBV5-1 and TRBJ1-1; maybe TRBD1 (5 bases). The CDR3 extends over 14 amino acids. V lost 0 bases to trimming and J lost 4 bases, with 10 bases between them. Germline CDR1 and CDR2: SGHRS and YFSETQ. The entire variable domain, with the rest obtained from reference TRBV5-1 and TRBJ1-1, is as follows: KAGVTQTPRYLIKTRGQQVTLSCSPISGHRSVSWYQQTPGQGLQFLFEYFSETQRNKGNFPGRFSGRQFSNSRSEMNVSTLELGDSALYLCASSLVQGSTEAFFGQGTRLTVV.